This T cell receptor beta chain comes out of a study of shared clonotypes between healthy human individuals. Clones were sequenced by immunoSEQ multiplex PCR, and TCRdb holds only the in-frame ones, with some missing. The data show 2,500,000 or so clones, 93% seen once. CDR3 length equals 14 residues. The germline V gene encodes CDR1 SGHRS and CDR2 YFSETQ. Between the trimmed V and J ends, which lost 4 bases and 4 bases, there was a span of 12 bases. The sequencing input was naive CD4+ T cells from PBMCs. Subset given: CD45RA+ positively selected. The source of this sequence is a man in his late teens or twenties in good health. Some clones in this sample may be carry-over from other donors' samples. This rearrangement joins TRBV5-1 to TRBJ2-1, with D possibly being TRBD2 (6 bases). The CDR3 DNA sequence: TGCGCCAGCAGCGACGGGGACTTTTACAATGAGCAGTTCTTC. It translates to CASSDGDFYNEQFF. Full variable domain (missing parts from reference TRBV5-1 and TRBJ2-1): KAGVTQTPRYLIKTRGQQVTLSCSPISGHRSVSWYQQTPGQGLQFLFEYFSETQRNKGNFPGRFSGRQFSNSRSEMNVSTLELGDSALYLCASSDGDFYNEQFFGPGTRLTVL.